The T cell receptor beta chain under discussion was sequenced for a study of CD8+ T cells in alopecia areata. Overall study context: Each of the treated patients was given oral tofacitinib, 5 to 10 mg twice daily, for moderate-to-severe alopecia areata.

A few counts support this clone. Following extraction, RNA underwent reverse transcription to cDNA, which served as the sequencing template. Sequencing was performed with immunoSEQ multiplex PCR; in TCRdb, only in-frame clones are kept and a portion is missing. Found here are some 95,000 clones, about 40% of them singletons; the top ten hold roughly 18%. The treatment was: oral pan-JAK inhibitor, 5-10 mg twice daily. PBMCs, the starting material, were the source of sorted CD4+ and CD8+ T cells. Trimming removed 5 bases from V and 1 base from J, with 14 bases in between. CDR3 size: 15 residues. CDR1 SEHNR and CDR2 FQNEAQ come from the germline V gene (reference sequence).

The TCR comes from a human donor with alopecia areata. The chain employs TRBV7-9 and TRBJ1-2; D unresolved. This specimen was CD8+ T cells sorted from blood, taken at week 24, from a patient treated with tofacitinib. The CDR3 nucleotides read TGTGCCAGCAGCCGCGCCCCCGAGGGTAACTATGGCTACACCTTC. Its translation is CASSRAPEGNYGYTF. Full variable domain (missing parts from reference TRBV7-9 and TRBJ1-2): DTGVSQNPRHKITKRGQNVTFRCDPISEHNRLYWYRQTLGQGPEFLTYFQNEAQLEKSRLLSDRFSAERPKGSFSTLEIQRTEQGDSAMYLCASSRAPEGNYGYTFGSGTRLTVV.